This T cell receptor beta chain was profiled in a study of CD8 T cells in Susac syndrome. Study as a whole: Sequencing included Susac syndrome patients, five or six of them with active disease and eight in remission.

The CD8+ and CD4+ T cells were negatively isolated, with the TEMRA cells enriched by FACS. Comments on this clonotype: The antigen is not known.

RNA was extracted with the RNeasy kit, and a quantity of roughly 0.45 to 1 ug was reverse transcribed using random hexamers. Amplification of TCR beta CDR3 used immunoSEQ multiplex PCR across 54 Vbeta and 13 Jbeta. TCRdb called the immunoSEQ multiplex PCR reads again in MiXCR, with one record for every CDR3 protein. The sample has some 160,000 distinct CDR3 sequences, nearly 97% seen once. General study points: It was acknowledged in the study that its TCR sequencing and HLA analysis involved a relatively small number of individuals.

V was shortened by 3 bases and J by 7 bases, with 12 bases between the two germline ends. Looked up from germline, CDR1 is MGHDK and CDR2 is SYGVNS. This CDR3 region has 13 residues. This clonotype originated in a human donor with Susac syndrome. The sequenced sample was CD4+ T cells from PBMCs. The rearrangement uses TRBV25-1 and TRBJ2-5, with D perhaps TRBD2 (5 bases). This chain's CDR3 is CASSEGFAGTQYF. The DNA for the CDR3 is TGTGCCAGCAGTGAGGGGTTCGCGGGGACCCAGTACTTC. The whole variable domain, filled in from reference TRBV25-1 and TRBJ2-5, reads EADIYQTPRYLVIGTGKKITLECSQTMGHDKMYWYQQDPGMELHLIHYSYGVNSTEKGDLSSESTVSRIRTEHFPLTLESARPSHTSQYLCASSEGFAGTQYFGPGTRLLVL.